This is a list of T cell receptor beta chains from one sample in a study of T cell responses to AZD1222 COVID-19 vaccine. TCRdb's copy holds only in-frame clones and misses some; the assay was immunoSEQ multiplex PCR. In the table there are approximately 140,000 clones, around nine tenths of which are singletons. The source was peripheral blood, collected 28 days after the second AZD1222 dose. These receptors all stem from an adult who received the AZD1222 COVID-19 vaccine. CDR3s include the opening cysteine and the closing phenylalanine or tryptophan. Fields, in order: V gene, D gene, clone size, J gene, CDR3 protein, CDR3 DNA. A D gene is named only where the DNA matches it firmly. Not every row has a clone size; where given, it reads once, few, many or a size class.

V: TRBV9
D: .
size: .
J: TRBJ1-2
CDR3: CASSVEGASRGGYTF
DNA: TGTGCCAGCAGCGTAGAAGGGGCGAGCCGCGGCGGCTACACCTTC

V: TRBV5-1
D: TRBD1
size: .
J: TRBJ2-2
CDR3: CASSLGGQVVGELFF
DNA: TGCGCCAGCAGCTTGGGAGGACAGGTTGTCGGGGAGCTGTTTTTT

V: TRBV15
D: .
size: .
J: TRBJ1-3
CDR3: CATSRDPRSSGNTIYF
DNA: TGTGCCACCAGCAGAGATCCCCGGAGCTCTGGAAACACCATATATTTT

V: TRBV4-3
D: .
size: .
J: TRBJ1-1
CDR3: CASSPAHGEGPYTEAFF
DNA: TGCGCCAGCAGCCCCGCCCATGGGGAGGGACCATACACTGAAGCTTTCTTT

V: TRBV10-3
D: .
size: .
J: TRBJ2-2
CDR3: CAIKWSANTGELFF
DNA: TGTGCCATAAAATGGTCAGCGAACACCGGGGAGCTGTTTTTT

V: TRBV6-5
D: .
size: .
J: TRBJ1-5
CDR3: CASSYSISQPQHF
DNA: TGTGCCAGCAGTTACTCGATATCACAGCCCCAGCATTTT

V: TRBV9
D: TRBD1
size: .
J: TRBJ2-1
CDR3: CASSWGQGALNEQFF
DNA: TGTGCCAGCAGCTGGGGACAGGGGGCCCTGAATGAGCAGTTCTTC

V: TRBV7-8
D: .
size: .
J: TRBJ2-2
CDR3: CASSLERWSGQNTGELFF
DNA: TGTGCCAGCAGCTTGGAGCGATGGTCGGGACAGAACACCGGGGAGCTGTTTTTT

V: TRBV4-1
D: .
size: .
J: TRBJ2-7
CDR3: CASVNRGGRELLYEQYF
DNA: TGCGCCAGCGTTAACAGGGGCGGGAGAGAACTTTTATACGAGCAGTACTTC

V: TRBV18
D: TRBD1
size: .
J: TRBJ1-2
CDR3: CASSRGQGAGGYGYTF
DNA: TGTGCCAGCTCCCGCGGACAGGGGGCCGGTGGCTATGGCTACACCTTC

V: TRBV11-2
D: .
size: .
J: TRBJ2-7
CDR3: CASRPTGLHEQYF
DNA: TGTGCCAGCAGACCTACCGGACTCCACGAGCAGTACTTC

V: TRBV3-1/TRBV3-2
D: .
size: .
J: TRBJ1-2
CDR3: CASSSKQGFGIGYTF
DNA: TGTGCCAGCAGCTCCAAGCAGGGATTTGGAATAGGCTACACCTTC

V: TRBV19
D: .
size: .
J: TRBJ1-4
CDR3: CASSTTAATNEKLFF
DNA: TGTGCCAGTAGTACGACAGCGGCGACTAATGAAAAACTGTTTTTT

V: TRBV3-1/TRBV3-2
D: TRBD1
size: .
J: TRBJ1-1
CDR3: CASSQNRGSEAFF
DNA: TGTGCCAGCAGCCAGAACAGGGGCTCTGAAGCTTTCTTT

V: TRBV7-9
D: TRBD1
size: .
J: TRBJ1-4
CDR3: CASSLRGQLVATNEKLFF
DNA: TGTGCCAGCAGCTTAAGGGGACAGTTAGTTGCAACTAATGAAAAACTGTTTTTT

V: TRBV5-6
D: .
size: .
J: TRBJ1-5
CDR3: CASSWGGQPQHF
DNA: TGTGCCAGCAGCTGGGGGGGTCAGCCCCAGCATTTT

V: TRBV19
D: .
size: .
J: TRBJ2-3
CDR3: CASSWGTRGPDTQYF
DNA: TGTGCCAGTAGCTGGGGTACAAGAGGGCCAGATACGCAGTATTTT

V: TRBV27
D: .
size: .
J: TRBJ1-1
CDR3: CASSSFGGGTEAFF
DNA: TGTGCCAGCAGTTCGTTTGGAGGGGGCACTGAAGCTTTCTTT

V: TRBV13
D: .
size: .
J: TRBJ2-3
CDR3: CASLILGTDTQYF
DNA: TGTGCCAGCCTTATACTAGGCACAGATACGCAGTATTTT

V: TRBV7-9
D: TRBD2
size: .
J: TRBJ2-1
CDR3: CASSSETSNYNEQFF
DNA: TGTGCCAGCAGCTCAGAGACTAGCAACTACAATGAGCAGTTCTTC

V: TRBV2
D: .
size: .
J: TRBJ1-2
CDR3: CASSDLIGWEGESNYGYTF
DNA: TGTGCCAGCAGTGATCTAATCGGTTGGGAGGGGGAATCTAACTATGGCTACACCTTC

V: TRBV7-6
D: .
size: .
J: TRBJ1-3
CDR3: CASSLASPRNGNTIYF
DNA: TGTGCCAGCAGCTTAGCGTCCCCCAGGAACGGAAACACCATATATTTT

V: TRBV7-6
D: TRBD2
size: .
J: TRBJ2-1
CDR3: CASSPRRAAGTEEQFF
DNA: TGTGCCAGCAGCCCTCGGAGGGCAGCGGGAACTGAGGAGCAGTTCTTC

V: TRBV5-1
D: .
size: .
J: TRBJ1-1
CDR3: CASSSTGNTEAFF
DNA: TGCGCCAGCAGCTCTACAGGGAACACTGAAGCTTTCTTT

V: TRBV3-1/TRBV3-2
D: .
size: .
J: TRBJ2-4
CDR3: CASSLPGMENIQYF
DNA: TGTGCCAGCAGCCTACCGGGGATGGAAAACATTCAGTACTTC

V: TRBV5-6
D: .
size: .
J: TRBJ1-3
CDR3: CASSLGQLRLGPGNTIYF
DNA: TGTGCCAGCAGCTTGGGACAGCTCAGGCTAGGACCTGGAAACACCATATATTTT

V: TRBV7-9
D: TRBD2
size: .
J: TRBJ2-7
CDR3: CASSPRAPGLAGAYEQYF
DNA: TGTGCCAGCAGCCCCAGGGCTCCGGGACTAGCGGGAGCATACGAGCAGTACTTC

V: TRBV9
D: TRBD2
size: .
J: TRBJ2-5
CDR3: CASSVSGGAMGETQYF
DNA: TGTGCCAGCAGCGTTAGCGGGGGGGCCATGGGAGAGACCCAGTACTTC

V: TRBV6-5
D: TRBD1
size: .
J: TRBJ2-3
CDR3: CASRRDRAPLDTQYF
DNA: TGTGCCAGCAGGCGGGACAGGGCTCCGTTAGATACGCAGTATTTT

V: TRBV19
D: TRBD1
size: .
J: TRBJ2-2
CDR3: CASSVPGQGVGELFF
DNA: TGTGCCAGTAGTGTTCCGGGACAGGGGGTCGGGGAGCTGTTTTTT

V: TRBV28
D: .
size: .
J: TRBJ2-5
CDR3: CASSTGRQETQYF
DNA: TGTGCCAGCAGTACGGGACGGCAAGAGACCCAGTACTTC

V: TRBV2
D: TRBD1
size: .
J: TRBJ2-7
CDR3: CASRVGQGGRSYEQYF
DNA: TGTGCCAGCCGCGTGGGACAGGGGGGCCGATCCTACGAGCAGTACTTC

V: TRBV7-8
D: .
size: .
J: TRBJ2-3
CDR3: CASTGRRGTDTQYF
DNA: TGTGCCAGCACTGGTAGGCGGGGAACAGATACGCAGTATTTT

V: TRBV19
D: TRBD1
size: .
J: TRBJ1-4
CDR3: CASSDRVGEKLFF
DNA: TGTGCCAGTAGTGACAGGGTTGGTGAAAAACTGTTTTTT

V: TRBV11-2
D: .
size: .
J: TRBJ1-1
CDR3: CASSLGVLEAFF
DNA: TGTGCCAGCAGCTTAGGAGTCCTTGAAGCTTTCTTT

V: TRBV14
D: .
size: .
J: TRBJ2-2
CDR3: CASRYGLSNTGELFF
DNA: TGTGCCAGCAGGTATGGACTATCCAACACCGGGGAGCTGTTTTTT

V: TRBV10-3
D: .
size: .
J: TRBJ2-2
CDR3: CATRLTLDTGELFF
DNA: TGTGCCACCCGACTGACCCTGGACACCGGGGAGCTGTTTTTT

V: TRBV18
D: .
size: .
J: TRBJ2-3
CDR3: CASSLLRSPSTDTQYF
DNA: TGTGCCAGCTCACTTCTTCGCTCCCCTAGCACAGATACGCAGTATTTT

V: TRBV7-9
D: .
size: .
J: TRBJ2-1
CDR3: CASSLVGRYTYNEQFF
DNA: TGTGCCAGCAGCTTAGTAGGACGGTATACCTACAATGAGCAGTTCTTC

V: TRBV5-1
D: .
size: .
J: TRBJ1-2
CDR3: CASSQGVIGYTF
DNA: TGCGCCAGCAGCCAAGGGGTAATTGGCTACACCTTC

V: TRBV6-2/TRBV6-3
D: .
size: .
J: TRBJ1-3
CDR3: CASSDLGQRVGNTIYF
DNA: TGTGCCAGCAGTGACCTAGGACAGCGAGTTGGAAACACCATATATTTT

V: TRBV29-1
D: .
size: .
J: TRBJ1-4
CDR3: CSVSAVHNEKLFF
DNA: TGCAGCGTTTCGGCAGTACATAATGAAAAACTGTTTTTT

V: TRBV5-1
D: .
size: .
J: TRBJ1-3
CDR3: CASRPVSGNTIYF
DNA: TGCGCCAGCAGACCGGTCTCTGGAAACACCATATATTTT

V: TRBV3-1/TRBV3-2
D: .
size: .
J: TRBJ1-5
CDR3: CASSQAQINQPQHF
DNA: TGTGCCAGCAGCCAAGCACAGATTAATCAGCCCCAGCATTTT

V: TRBV7-9
D: .
size: .
J: TRBJ1-1
CDR3: CASSLRREAFF
DNA: TGTGCCAGCAGCTTGCGTAGGGAAGCTTTCTTT

V: TRBV5-6
D: TRBD1
size: .
J: TRBJ1-1
CDR3: CASSFTGANTEAFF
DNA: TGTGCCAGCAGCTTTACAGGGGCTAACACTGAAGCTTTCTTT

V: TRBV5-1
D: .
size: once
J: TRBJ2-2
CDR3: CASSFGAGWNTGELFF
DNA: TGCGCCAGCAGCTTCGGGGCAGGGTGGAACACCGGGGAGCTGTTTTTT

V: TRBV3-1/TRBV3-2
D: TRBD1
size: .
J: TRBJ1-1
CDR3: CASSQAYDRGGTEAFF
DNA: TGTGCCAGCAGCCAAGCTTACGACAGGGGAGGCACTGAAGCTTTCTTT

V: TRBV7-8
D: .
size: .
J: TRBJ2-3
CDR3: CASSVSGTDTQYF
DNA: TGTGCCAGCAGCGTGAGCGGCACAGATACGCAGTATTTT

V: TRBV6-1
D: .
size: .
J: TRBJ2-6
CDR3: CASSGFKGSGANVLTF
DNA: TGTGCCAGCAGTGGATTTAAGGGCTCTGGGGCCAACGTCCTGACTTTC

V: TRBV6-1
D: .
size: .
J: TRBJ1-3
CDR3: CASSDRTDSGNTIYF
DNA: TGTGCCAGCAGTGATCGGACGGACTCTGGAAACACCATATATTTT

V: TRBV6-5
D: .
size: .
J: TRBJ2-1
CDR3: CASIHPSSYNEQFF
DNA: TGTGCCAGCATACACCCCAGCTCCTACAATGAGCAGTTCTTC

V: TRBV5-4
D: TRBD2
size: .
J: TRBJ2-5
CDR3: CASSFKGGGETQYF
DNA: TGTGCCAGCAGCTTTAAGGGCGGGGGAGAGACCCAGTACTTC

V: TRBV5-4
D: .
size: .
J: TRBJ2-3
CDR3: CASSFGSDSTDTQYF
DNA: TGTGCCAGCAGCTTCGGGTCAGATAGCACAGATACGCAGTATTTT

V: TRBV19
D: .
size: .
J: TRBJ1-1
CDR3: CASSTTWGAFF
DNA: TGTGCCAGTAGTACTACATGGGGAGCTTTCTTT

V: TRBV28
D: .
size: .
J: TRBJ1-1
CDR3: CASSLRPENTEAFF
DNA: TGTGCCAGCAGTTTAAGGCCGGAGAACACTGAAGCTTTCTTT

V: TRBV11-2
D: .
size: .
J: TRBJ1-1
CDR3: CASSLFPLTGPTEAFF
DNA: TGTGCCAGCAGCTTATTTCCGCTGACTGGGCCCACTGAAGCTTTCTTT

V: TRBV29-1
D: .
size: .
J: TRBJ1-3
CDR3: CSVRDSGSSGNTIYF
DNA: TGCAGCGTCCGGGACTCTGGCTCCTCTGGAAACACCATATATTTT

V: TRBV9
D: .
size: .
J: TRBJ2-3
CDR3: CASSKGGTDTQYF
DNA: TGTGCCAGCAGCAAAGGGGGCACAGATACGCAGTATTTT